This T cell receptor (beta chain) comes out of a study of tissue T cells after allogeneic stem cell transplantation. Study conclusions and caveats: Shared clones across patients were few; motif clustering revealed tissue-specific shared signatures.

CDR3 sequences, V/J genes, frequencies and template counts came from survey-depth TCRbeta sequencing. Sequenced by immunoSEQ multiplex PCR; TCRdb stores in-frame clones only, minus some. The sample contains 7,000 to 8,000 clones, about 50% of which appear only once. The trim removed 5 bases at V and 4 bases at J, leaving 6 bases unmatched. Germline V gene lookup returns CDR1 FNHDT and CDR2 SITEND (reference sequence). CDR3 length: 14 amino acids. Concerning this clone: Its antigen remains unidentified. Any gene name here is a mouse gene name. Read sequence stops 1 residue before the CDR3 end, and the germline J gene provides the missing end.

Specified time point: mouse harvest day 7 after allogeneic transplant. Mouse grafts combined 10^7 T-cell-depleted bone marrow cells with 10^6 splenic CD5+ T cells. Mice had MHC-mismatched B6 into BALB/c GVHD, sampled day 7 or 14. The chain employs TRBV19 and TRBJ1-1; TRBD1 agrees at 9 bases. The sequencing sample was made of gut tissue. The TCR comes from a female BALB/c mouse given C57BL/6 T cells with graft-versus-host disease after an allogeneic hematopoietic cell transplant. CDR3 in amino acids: CASRYRGRVTEVFF. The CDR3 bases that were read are TGTGCCAGCAGGTACAGGGGGCGCGTCACAGAAGTCTTC. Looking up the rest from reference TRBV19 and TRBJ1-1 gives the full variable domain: GGIITQTPKFLIGQEGQKLTLKCQQNFNHDTMYWYRQDSGKGLRLIYYSITENDLQKGDLSEGYDASREKKSSFSLTVTSAQKNEMAVFLCASRYRGRVTEVFFGKGTRLTVV.